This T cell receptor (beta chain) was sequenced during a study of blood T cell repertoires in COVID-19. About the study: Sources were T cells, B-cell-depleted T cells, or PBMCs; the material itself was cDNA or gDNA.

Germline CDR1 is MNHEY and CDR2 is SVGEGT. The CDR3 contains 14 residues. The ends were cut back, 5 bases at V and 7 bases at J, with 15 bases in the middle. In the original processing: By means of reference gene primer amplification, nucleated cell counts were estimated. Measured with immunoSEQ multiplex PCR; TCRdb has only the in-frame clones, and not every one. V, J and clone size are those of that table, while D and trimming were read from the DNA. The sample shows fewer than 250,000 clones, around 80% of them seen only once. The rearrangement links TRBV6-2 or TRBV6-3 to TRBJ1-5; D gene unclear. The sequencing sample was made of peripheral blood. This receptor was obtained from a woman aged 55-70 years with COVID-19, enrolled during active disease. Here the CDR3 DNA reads TGTGCCAGCAGTCGTCGGCTGGCAGGACAGCCCCAGCATTTT. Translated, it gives CASSRRLAGQPQHF.